This TCR beta chain comes out of a study of CD8 T cells in ankylosing spondylitis. The study, taken as a whole, reports: Reportedly, disease-linked clones are significantly enriched in ankylosing spondylitis patients' matched synovial fluid. Earlier authors reported some of these motif variants in reactive arthritis synovial fluid and blood.

The CDR3 runs to 12 residues. With V trimmed by 5 bases and J by 3 bases, 1 base remained unmatched. Germline CDR1 is LNHDA and CDR2 is SQIVND (reference sequence). In TCRdb, the 5' RACE reads were re-called with MiXCR into one record per CDR3 protein. The sample has over 25,000 distinct CDR3 sequences; more than 13% are singletons. About this clonotype itself: Its antigen is still unknown.

This TCR was sampled from a male donor with ankylosing spondylitis or in good health (not recorded which). The sequenced material came from blood. V and J are TRBV19 and TRBJ2-7, with 7 bases that match TRBD1. DNA of the CDR3: TGTGCCAGTAGTGGGGACAGCTACGAGCAGTACTTC. Translation gives CASSGDSYEQYF.